These 26 T cell receptor beta chains share one sample of origin, sequenced in a study of blood T cell repertoires in COVID-19. The table came from immunoSEQ multiplex PCR; TCRdb's copy has only in-frame clones and leaves some out. Seen here are hundreds of thousands of clones, less than 85% observed once, and the top ten hold approximately 5%. The sequencing sample was made of peripheral blood. All receptors come from an elderly woman with active or convalescent COVID-19.

For the CDR3, the DNA is TGTGCCAGTAGTCTTTCCCTATCCCCTTACACTGAAGCTTTCTTT. Its protein product is CASSLSLSPYTEAFF. This chain uses TRBV19 with TRBJ1-1; D uncertain. V lost 5 bases to trimming and J lost 3 bases, with 16 bases between them. The CDR3 loop spans 15 amino acids. Per the germline V gene, CDR1 is LNHDA and CDR2 is SQIVND (reference sequence). Drawing the rest from reference TRBV19 and TRBJ1-1, the complete variable domain is DGGITQSPKYLFRKEGQNVTLSCEQNLNHDAMYWYRQDPGQGLRLIYYSQIVNDFQKGDIAEGYSVSREKKESFPLTVTSAQKNPTAFYLCASSLSLSPYTEAFFGQGTRLTVV.

V and J are TRBV7-8 and TRBJ2-2, with 7 bases lining up with TRBD1. Germline V CDR1 and CDR2: SGHVS, FQNEAQ. Trimming cost V 5 bases and J 0 bases; bases outside gene matches: 6. This CDR3 region has 16 residues. This CDR3 reads CASSKWDSANTGELFF. In nucleotides, the CDR3 is TGTGCCAGCAGCAAATGGGACAGCGCGAACACCGGGGAGCTGTTTTTT.

CDR3 bases: TGTGCCAGCTCACCGACACTAGCGGGAGGCGGCGAGCAGTACTTC. Translated: CASSPTLAGGGEQYF. The J gene is TRBJ2-7, the V gene TRBV18, with 12 bases matching TRBD2. Per germline, CDR1 KGHSH and CDR2 LQKENI. Trimming removed 3 bases from V and 6 bases from J; junction bases left unmatched: 6. The CDR3 is made up of 15 amino acids.

CDR3 loop: CASSLDGAPAYGYTF. The CDR3 DNA reads TGCGCCAGCAGCTTGGATGGGGCCCCTGCCTATGGCTACACCTTC. The chain carries TRBV5-1 and TRBJ1-2; tentative D call: TRBD1 (5 bases). From germline, CDR1 is SGHRS and CDR2 YFSETQ. The CDR3 has 15 residues. The V end was cut by 0 bases, the J end by 4 bases, with 13 bases between.

The gene calls are TRBV5-1 and TRBJ1-6; TRBD1 matches at 10 bases. V was pared by 4 bases and J by 10 bases, with 8 bases of the junction left unmatched. The V gene's germline CDR1 is SGHRS and CDR2 YFSETQ. The CDR3 has 15 residues. Here the CDR3 reads CASSDTGTGASPLHF. The CDR3, as DNA: TGCGCCAGCAGCGACACCGGGACAGGGGCCTCACCCCTCCACTTT.

The CDR3 reads CASSLGAGTGLYGYTF. The CDR3 DNA reads TGCGCCAGCAGCTTGGGAGCAGGGACGGGACTCTATGGCTACACCTTC. The rearrangement uses TRBV5-1 and TRBJ1-2, with D possibly TRBD1 on 5 matching bases. Looked up from germline, CDR1 is SGHRS and CDR2 is YFSETQ. Trimming stripped 0 bases from V and 4 bases from J, with 16 bases between. The length of the CDR3 is 16 residues.

The chain has TRBV12-3 or TRBV12-4 and TRBJ1-2; D is perhaps TRBD1 (5 bases). CDR3 length: 13 residues. Trimming took off 2 bases at V and 2 bases at J, with 6 bases between the two ends. The CDR3 region has the DNA TGTGCCAGCAGTTTAAAGGGGAACTATGGCTACACCTTC. The encoded protein is CASSLKGNYGYTF.

The chain is built from TRBV15 and TRBJ2-7; 10 bases agree with TRBD1. Germline loops: CDR1 LNHNV, CDR2 YYDKDF (reference sequence). V gave up 3 bases and J gave up 7 bases; unmatched junction bases: 6. The CDR3 sequence is 14 residues long. In DNA, the CDR3 is TGTGCCACCAGCAGGGGAGACAGGGGGCGTGAGCAGTACTTC. The encoded protein is CATSRGDRGREQYF.

The chain employs TRBV2 and TRBJ2-2, with D perhaps matching TRBD2 (5 bases). Germline V lookup: CDR1 SNHLY, CDR2 FYNNEI. The CDR3 length is 14 residues. The germline V and J ends were trimmed by 7 bases and 6 bases, with 15 bases remaining between them. The CDR3 sequence is CASTQDSLPGELFF. The CDR3 coding sequence is TGTGCCAGCACTCAGGACTCCCTCCCCGGGGAGCTGTTTTTT.

Concerning this clone: Other DNA variants within this sample encode the same CDR3. This chain uses TRBV9 with TRBJ1-6, with 7 bases aligning to TRBD1. J was trimmed by 10 bases and V by 0 bases; bases with no gene match: 4. Germline V gene sequence: CDR1 SGDLS, CDR2 YYNGEE. The CDR3 has 14 residues. CDR3 protein: CASSVDRGNSPLHF. In nucleotides, the CDR3 is TGTGCCAGCAGCGTAGACAGGGGAAACTCACCCCTCCACTTT.

The chain couples TRBV27 to TRBJ2-7, with D perhaps TRBD2 (6 bases). The length of the CDR3 is 16 residues. Germline V gene sequence: CDR1 MNHEY, CDR2 SMNVEV (reference sequence). V was clipped by 3 bases and J by 3 bases, with 18 bases between them. The CDR3 DNA reads TGTGCCAGCAGTTTGGGGGGAGTGCAGGGAGACTACGAGCAGTACTTC. Translating it yields CASSLGGVQGDYEQYF.

The V gene is TRBV11-2, the J gene TRBJ1-3, with D possibly being TRBD1 (5 bases). The germline gives CDR1 SGHAT, CDR2 FQNNGV. V lost 4 bases and J 0 bases, leaving 10 bases between the germline ends. This CDR3 is 15 amino acids long. The CDR3 DNA is TGTGCCAGCAGCTATCAGGGAAACTCTGGAAACACCATATATTTT. This translates into CASSYQGNSGNTIYF.

The J gene is TRBJ1-2, the V gene TRBV27, with D perhaps TRBD1 (5 bases). Germline-derived CDR1 and CDR2 are MNHEY and SMNVEV (reference sequence). The ends were cut back, 8 bases at V and 5 bases at J, with 15 bases in the middle. The CDR3 is 13 amino acids. CDR3 bases: TGTGCCAGCCGACCTCGCAGGGAATATGGCTACACCTTC. Translating gives CASRPRREYGYTF.

The rearrangement uses TRBV19 and TRBJ1-6; TRBD1 is a possible D gene (5 bases). This CDR3 has 14 residues. Germline values: CDR1 LNHDA, CDR2 SQIVND (reference sequence). Trimming pared 4 bases from V and 10 bases from J, leaving 14 bases between. CDR3 bases: TGTGCCAGTAGTAAAGGGACTGTCGAATCACCCCTCCACTTT. This gives the protein CASSKGTVESPLHF.

This clone was recorded once. This chain uses TRBV27 with TRBJ1-1; a weak D match, TRBD1 (6 bases). CDR3 length: 14 residues. Germline V gene lookup returns CDR1 MNHEY and CDR2 SMNVEV (reference sequence). The V end lost 6 bases, the J end lost 5 bases, and 16 bases lay between the germline ends. Here the CDR3 reads CASRRQASWTEAFF. DNA for the CDR3: TGTGCCAGCAGGAGACAGGCGTCTTGGACTGAAGCTTTCTTT.

The chain carries TRBV15 and TRBJ2-3, with D tentatively TRBD1 (6 bases). V lost 1 base and J 2 bases, leaving 13 bases between the germline ends. Germline assignment: CDR1 LNHNV and CDR2 YYDKDF (reference sequence). The CDR3 totals 16 residues. The CDR3 here is CATSRVQGLHTDTQYF. The CDR3 nucleotides read TGTGCCACCAGCAGAGTACAGGGTCTCCACACAGATACGCAGTATTTT.

The rearrangement links TRBV27 to TRBJ1-5; D may be TRBD1 (5 bases). CDR3 length equals 15 residues. Trimming removed 2 bases at V and 2 bases at J, with 10 bases between. CDR1 is MNHEY and CDR2 is SMNVEV in the germline V gene (reference sequence). The CDR3 protein is CASSLQGWGNQPQHF. The CDR3 DNA is TGTGCCAGCAGTTTACAGGGTTGGGGCAATCAGCCCCAGCATTTT.

With regard to this clone: Other DNA sequences in the sample encode the same CDR3. The J gene is TRBJ2-5, the V gene TRBV5-1; 8 positions match TRBD1. With V trimmed by 4 bases and J by 1 base, 3 bases remained unmatched. CDR3 length equals 14 residues. CDR1 SGHRS and CDR2 YFSETQ come from the germline V gene. CDR3 coding DNA: TGCGCCAGCAGCCTGGGGACAGGCCAAGAGACCCAGTACTTC. This sequence encodes CASSLGTGQETQYF.

This chain links TRBV27 with TRBJ2-7; 8 nucleotides align to TRBD2. Germline CDR1 reads MNHEY; CDR2 reads SMNVEV (reference sequence). This CDR3 has 15 residues. The junction had 8 bases not matched to a gene; V was cut back by 4 bases and J by 3 bases. CDR3 amino acids: CASSSPGLGHYEQYF. The CDR3 region has the DNA TGTGCCAGCAGTTCTCCGGGACTAGGCCACTACGAGCAGTACTTC.

The chain couples TRBV5-1 to TRBJ2-5; 7 bases agree with TRBD1. The CDR3 covers 12 residues. After removal of 6 bases from V and 2 bases from J, the junction contained 1 base not matched to a gene. CDR1 is SGHRS, CDR2 YFSETQ, per germline. CDR3 protein: CASTGGQETQYF. The CDR3 region has the DNA TGCGCCAGCACAGGGGGACAAGAGACCCAGTACTTC.

The V and J genes are TRBV30 and TRBJ2-3; D gene unclear. Germline V gene data show CDR1 as GTSNPN and CDR2 as SVGIG (reference sequence). The CDR3 loop spans 16 amino acids. Between the trimmed V and J ends, which lost 0 bases and 2 bases, there was a span of 15 bases. In DNA form, the CDR3 reads TGTGCCTGGAGTGTACCAAAGCGCACGACCACAGATACGCAGTATTTT. Translating gives CAWSVPKRTTTDTQYF.

V usage is TRBV6-5 and J usage is TRBJ2-1; 7 bases are a match to TRBD1. The junction had 12 bases not matched to a gene; V was cut back by 2 bases and J by 8 bases. Germline-derived CDR1 and CDR2 are MNHEY and SVGAGI. This CDR3 has 16 residues. CDR3 DNA sequence: TGTGCCAGCAGTTACGGTGGGACAGCCCGAAGCCATGAGCAGTTCTTC. Amino acids: CASSYGGTARSHEQFF.

The chain recombines TRBV28 with TRBJ2-2, with D possibly being TRBD2 (5 bases). Between the trimmed V and J ends, which lost 4 bases and 4 bases, there was a span of 16 bases. The CDR3 consists of 16 residues. CDR1 and CDR2 from the germline V gene are MDHEN and SYDVKM. CDR3: CASSSVSFGGTGELFF. In DNA form, the CDR3 reads TGTGCCAGCAGTTCCGTATCGTTTGGAGGCACCGGGGAGCTGTTTTTT.

The CDR3 here is CASSVAGTGGRDTQYF. The CDR3 nucleotides are TGTGCCAGCAGCGTAGCGGGGACAGGGGGTCGAGATACGCAGTATTTT. V usage is TRBV9 and J usage is TRBJ2-3; 11 nucleotides align to TRBD1. Trimming cost V 0 bases and J 5 bases; bases outside gene matches: 5. The germline V gene has CDR1 SGDLS and CDR2 YYNGEE. The CDR3 consists of 16 residues.

The CDR3 nucleotides are TGTGCCAGCAGCTTAACCTCCGGTGGGGCTAACACTGAAGCTTTCTTT. Translated, it gives CASSLTSGGANTEAFF. This sequence joins TRBV7-8 and TRBJ1-1, with D perhaps matching TRBD1 (5 bases). Germline assignment: CDR1 SGHVS and CDR2 FQNEAQ. Trimming pared 2 bases from V and 2 bases from J, leaving 15 bases between. The CDR3 is 16 residues long.

This chain connects TRBV30 to TRBJ2-2; 9 nucleotides line up with TRBD2. The germline CDR1 and CDR2 sequences are GTSNPN and SVGIG (reference sequence). Trimming cost V 3 bases and J 5 bases; bases outside gene matches: 1. The CDR3 has 13 residues. CDR3 bases: TGTGCCTGGAGGAGCGGGGGGACCGGGGAGCTGTTTTTT. It specifies CAWRSGGTGELFF.